These 30 T cell receptor beta chains originate from one sample sequenced in a study of glioma-infiltrating T cells. Using RNA template, CDR3s of TCR alpha and beta were amplified with iRepertoire arm-PCR. TCRdb independently ran MiXCR on the multiplex PCR reads; one entry per CDR3 protein. The sample contains approximately 100,000 distinct CDR3 sequences, about 25% of which appear only once. The sample was glioma tissue, nonneoplastic brain tissue, or PBMCs (not recorded which). These TCRs come from a human donor with low-grade glioma or glioblastoma, undergoing nonglioma brain surgery, or in good health (not recorded which).

V gene TRBV29-1 combines with J gene TRBJ2-3; D gene uncertain. Deletions cut 4 bases from V and 5 bases from J, with 7 bases between. From germline, CDR1 is SQVTM and CDR2 ANQGSEA. The CDR3 length is 11 residues. The CDR3 loop is CSVAPRDTQYF. DNA of the CDR3: TGCAGCGTTGCCCCCCGAGATACGCAGTATTTT.

The chain couples TRBV7-9 to TRBJ2-5, with a weak D call TRBD2 (5 bases). With 5 bases removed from V and 4 bases from J, the gap between germline ends came to 23 bases. The CDR3 loop spans 17 amino acids. CDR1 and CDR2 from the germline V gene are SEHNR and FQNEAQ (reference sequence). CDR3 amino acids: CASSGTDTQRLSETQYF. Here the CDR3 DNA reads TGTGCCAGCAGCGGCACAGATACGCAGCGGTTGTCAGAGACCCAGTACTTC.

This clonotype appeared many times. The chain recombines TRBV5-5 with TRBJ2-1, with 8 positions matching TRBD1. This CDR3 has 15 amino acids. The V segment lost 2 bases and the J segment 2 bases; nucleotides outside the gene matches: 3. Germline CDR1 SGHKS, CDR2 YYEKEE (reference sequence). CDR3 in DNA: TGTGCCAGCAGCTTCCAGGGGGCGGCCTACAATGAGCAGTTCTTC. Translation gives CASSFQGAAYNEQFF.

This clonotype was seen a few times. The chain couples TRBV7-9 to TRBJ2-5; D may be TRBD1 (5 bases). The CDR3 sequence is 15 residues long. V lost 5 bases to trimming and J lost 1 base, with 14 bases between them. From germline, CDR1 is SEHNR and CDR2 FQNEAQ (reference sequence). The CDR3 DNA sequence: TGTGCCAGCAGCATGCGCCAGGGCGGCCAAGAGACCCAGTACTTC. Its translation: CASSMRQGGQETQYF.

This clonotype was seen at least ten times. This rearrangement joins TRBV7-9 to TRBJ2-2; weak D call: TRBD2 (5 bases). Trimming shortened V by 5 bases and J by 7 bases, and 11 bases separated the two germline ends. The CDR3 has 13 amino acids. Germline CDR1 SEHNR, CDR2 FQNEAQ (reference sequence). The CDR3 sequence: CASSLPGNGELFF. The CDR3 nucleotides read TGTGCCAGCAGCCTCCCGGGAAACGGGGAGCTGTTTTTT.

This clonotype was found many times. The V call is TRBV4-1, the J call TRBJ1-3, with D possibly TRBD1 on 6 matching bases. The V and J ends lost 4 bases and 0 bases respectively, with 16 bases between them. This CDR3 spans 17 amino acids. Germline V gives CDR1 MGHRA, CDR2 YSYEKL. The CDR3 nucleotides are TGCGCCAGCAGCCTGCGGGGGGGGGCTAGCTCTGGAAACACCATATATTTT. Protein product: CASSLRGGASSGNTIYF.

Ten or more counts support this clonotype. The V call is TRBV7-2, the J call TRBJ1-1; D perhaps matches TRBD1 (5 bases). From germline, CDR1 is SGHTA and CDR2 FQGNSA. V shed 5 bases and J shed 1 base, with 20 bases lying between them. CDR3 size: 17 residues. This CDR3 is CASSPLGQGLPNTEAFF. CDR3 nucleotides: TGTGCCAGCAGCCCTCTAGGGCAGGGTCTACCGAACACTGAAGCTTTCTTT.

This clonotype was recorded at least ten times. The gene calls are TRBV28 and TRBJ1-1, with TRBD1 identical over 8 bases. Germline CDR1 reads MDHEN; CDR2 reads SYDVKM. V was pared by 6 bases and J by 8 bases, with 11 bases of the junction left unmatched. There are 14 residues in the CDR3. This CDR3 reads CASSQGTGLLEAFF. As DNA, the CDR3 is TGTGCCAGCAGCCAGGGGACAGGCCTTCTCGAAGCTTTCTTT.

In the case of this clonotype: A read error may account for a junction end that differs from germline. This chain joins TRBV7-6 and TRBJ2-1; D gene ambiguous. CDR3 length: 13 residues. Germline CDR1 SGHVS, CDR2 FNYEAQ. The CDR3 region has the DNA TGTGCCAGAAGCTATAACAGCTACAATAAGCAGTTCTTC. This encodes CARSYNSYNKQFF.

The sample holds many counts of this clonotype. The V call is TRBV7-2, the J call TRBJ2-1; 11 bases map to TRBD2. CDR1 is SGHTA and CDR2 is FQGNSA in the germline V gene. The length of the CDR3 is 17 residues. The trim removed 1 base at V and 5 bases at J, leaving 7 bases unmatched. The CDR3 nucleotides are TGTGCCAGCAGCTTAGTTGGTAGCGGGGGGGCCCACAATGAGCAGTTCTTC. Encoded protein: CASSLVGSGGAHNEQFF.

At least ten counts were recorded for this clonotype. This sequence joins TRBV6-2 or TRBV6-3 and TRBJ2-5, with D possibly being TRBD2 (5 bases). With 4 bases removed from V and 5 bases from J, the gap between germline ends came to 20 bases. Germline CDR1 is MNHEY and CDR2 is SVGEGT. This CDR3 has 16 residues. The CDR3 region has the DNA TGTGCCAGCAGTTTACGGAGGTCTACCTCTGTGGAGACCCAGTACTTC. It translates to CASSLRRSTSVETQYF.

This clonotype was counted many times. The rearrangement links TRBV6-1 to TRBJ1-4; no definite D call. The V gene's germline CDR1 is MNHNS and CDR2 SASEGT. V lost 7 bases and J 8 bases, leaving 8 bases between the germline ends. This CDR3 has 11 amino acids. The CDR3 reads CASMEVEKLFF. CDR3 in DNA: TGTGCCAGCATGGAAGTCGAAAAACTGTTTTTT.

This clonotype has a count of ten or more. The rearrangement uses TRBV20-1 and TRBJ1-1, with 8 nucleotides matching TRBD1. This CDR3 region has 14 residues. J gave up 6 bases and V 6 bases, and 12 bases lay outside the gene matches. Germline CDR1 DFQATT, CDR2 SNEGSKA (reference sequence). CDR3 protein: CSAKRTGKGAEAFF. CDR3 DNA sequence: TGCAGTGCCAAAAGGACAGGGAAAGGGGCTGAAGCTTTCTTT.

This clonotype appeared many times. The rearrangement joins TRBV6-2 or TRBV6-3 to TRBJ2-1, with D perhaps TRBD2 (6 bases). The CDR3 is 13 amino acids. Germline V gives CDR1 MNHEY, CDR2 SVGEGT. V shed 5 bases and J shed 10 bases, with 15 bases lying between them. CDR3 DNA sequence: TGTGCCAGCAGTGAGCAGGGACTGGGAGAGCAGTTCTTC. This codes for CASSEQGLGEQFF.

This clonotype was picked up many times. The rearrangement joins TRBV4-3 to TRBJ2-3; the D gene is possibly TRBD1 (5 bases). The CDR3 covers 15 residues. Trimming pared 3 bases from V and 3 bases from J, leaving 13 bases between. The V gene's germline CDR1 is LGHNA and CDR2 YSLEER. This CDR3 is CASSHQNSGTDTQYF. CDR3 coding DNA: TGCGCCAGCAGCCATCAAAACTCAGGGACAGATACGCAGTATTTT.

This clonotype has a single count. A read error may be the cause here, since a much bigger clone is one base away. The rearrangement links TRBV9 to TRBJ1-2, with D unclear. In germline, CDR1 is SGDLS, CDR2 YYNGEE. This CDR3 region has 16 residues. The CDR3 DNA reads as TGCGCCAGCAGCCAAGATGCCACAGCTCTTAACTATTGCTACACCTTC. Amino acid sequence: CASSQDATALNYCYTF.

In its sample, this clonotype was seen a few times. The V gene is TRBV7-6, the J gene TRBJ2-5; TRBD1 agrees at 11 bases. The CDR3 totals 13 residues. Germline V lookup: CDR1 SGHVS, CDR2 FNYEAQ. V was pared by 5 bases and J by 13 bases, with 9 bases of the junction left unmatched. The CDR3, as DNA: TGTGCCAGCAGCCCATCGGGACAGGGGGTATCGTACTTC. It codes for CASSPSGQGVSYF.

There are many counts of this clonotype. V is TRBV20-1 and J is TRBJ1-1; D perhaps matches TRBD1 (6 bases). The CDR3 spans 13 residues. Germline V CDR1 and CDR2: DFQATT, SNEGSKA (reference sequence). V was cut by 1 base and J by 4 bases, with 10 bases left in between. CDR3 nucleotides: TGCAGTGCTAGAGTGGGACAAGGCACTGAAGCTTTCTTT. This encodes CSARVGQGTEAFF.

The rearrangement uses TRBV5-5 and TRBJ1-6; D gene unclear. Germline assignment: CDR1 SGHKS and CDR2 YYEKEE (reference sequence). V was shortened by 4 bases and J by 7 bases, with 15 bases between the two germline ends. The length of the CDR3 is 15 residues. The CDR3 coding sequence is TGTGCCAGCAGCCCGGAAGGATCGCTCAATTCACCCCTCCACTTT. Its translation is CASSPEGSLNSPLHF.

The V gene is TRBV19, the J gene TRBJ1-5, with 7 bases fitting TRBD1. CDR3 length: 14 amino acids. Germline V gene lookup returns CDR1 LNHDA and CDR2 SQIVND (reference sequence). Trimming took 6 bases from V and 2 from J; bases not matched to a gene: 4. The CDR3 DNA reads TGTGCCAGTAGCGGACAGGCGGGCAATCAGCCCCAGCATTTT. It yields the protein CASSGQAGNQPQHF.

For this clonotype: A much larger clone lies one base from this, so it may be a read error. The chain uses TRBV3-1 and TRBJ2-7, with TRBD1 matching over 9 bases. CDR3 length: 14 residues. CDR1 and CDR2 (germline): LGHDT, YNNKEL (reference sequence). CDR3 in DNA: TGTGCCAGCAGCCATATGGGACAGGGAGACGAGCGGTACTTC. Translation gives CASSHMGQGDERYF.

This clonotype was detected ten times or more. The rearrangement uses TRBV20-1 and TRBJ1-5, with 8 bases lining up with TRBD1. Trimming cost V 7 bases and J 3 bases; bases outside gene matches: 2. Germline CDR1 is DFQATT and CDR2 is SNEGSKA (reference sequence). This CDR3 is built from 12 residues. The CDR3 here is CSGGQVNQPQHF. CDR3 bases: TGCAGTGGGGGACAGGTCAATCAGCCCCAGCATTTT.

This clonotype came up many times. The J gene is TRBJ1-1, the V gene TRBV20-1, with a tentative D call TRBD1 (5 bases). The CDR3 has 13 amino acids. Trimming pared 3 bases from V and 1 base from J, leaving 9 bases between. Germline V CDR1 and CDR2: DFQATT, SNEGSKA (reference sequence). CDR3 protein: CSARGDANTEAFF. DNA for the CDR3: TGCAGTGCTAGGGGGGACGCGAACACTGAAGCTTTCTTT.

Notes on this clonotype: With a much larger clone just one base away, this may be a read error. The chain recombines TRBV29-1 with TRBJ2-7; 8 bases fit TRBD1. J gave up 3 bases and V 7 bases, and 2 bases lay outside the gene matches. Germline loops: CDR1 SQVTM, CDR2 ANQGSEA. There are 11 residues in the CDR3. The CDR3 loop is CSGTGLYEQYF. The CDR3 DNA reads TGCAGCGGGACAGGGCTCTACGAGCAGTACTTC.

V and J are TRBV2 and TRBJ1-5; TRBD1 aligns across 8 bases. Trimming at V came to 3 bases and at J to 4 bases, leaving 5 bases not matched to a gene. The CDR3 is made up of 15 amino acids. The germline CDR1 and CDR2 sequences are SNHLY and FYNNEI. As DNA, the CDR3 is TGTGCCAGCAGTGAGGACAGGGCCTCTAATCAGCCCCAGCATTTT. Translating it yields CASSEDRASNQPQHF.

This clonotype was recorded many times. J is TRBJ1-2 and V is TRBV19; 7 bases fit TRBD1. Germline values: CDR1 LNHDA, CDR2 SQIVND (reference sequence). There are 12 residues in the CDR3. V was clipped by 6 bases and J by 6 bases; unmatched bases: 4. As DNA, the CDR3 is TGTGCCAGTAGGAGACAGGGCCATGGCTACACCTTC. Protein product: CASRRQGHGYTF.

The chain is built from TRBV29-1 and TRBJ1-2; 7 bases fit TRBD1. The CDR3 is 12 amino acids. Germline CDR1 and CDR2: SQVTM and ANQGSEA. The trim removed 6 bases at V and 8 bases at J, leaving 9 bases unmatched. CDR3 bases: TGCAGCGTGGGAAAGGGGGCAGGAGGCTACACCTTC. Translation: CSVGKGAGGYTF.

This clonotype was recorded at least ten times. The V gene is TRBV18, the J gene TRBJ1-4; the match to TRBD1 covers 8 bases. There are 19 residues in the CDR3. J gave up 8 bases and V 0 bases, and 17 bases lay outside the gene matches. Per the germline V gene, CDR1 is KGHSH and CDR2 is LQKENI. DNA for the CDR3: TGTGCCAGCTCACCACCGAATGTCCAGGGGGCCGCGGCTGGGGAAAAACTGTTTTTT. This codes for CASSPPNVQGAAAGEKLFF.

This clonotype was counted ten times or more. The chain couples TRBV10-1 to TRBJ1-1; no clear D. The CDR3 has 14 amino acids. CDR1 is WNHNN, CDR2 SYGVQD, per germline (reference sequence). Trimming stripped 2 bases from V and 5 bases from J, with 12 bases between. The CDR3 loop reads CASSETRRETEAFF. The CDR3 coding sequence is TGCGCCAGCAGTGAGACCAGGAGGGAGACTGAAGCTTTCTTT.

For this clonotype: One end of the junction fails to match germline, which may point to a read error. The V and J genes are TRBV29-1 and TRBJ1-1; D is unclear. This CDR3 is 12 amino acids long. Germline V gene data show CDR1 as SQVTM and CDR2 as ANQGSEA. The CDR3 sequence: CSVKQPNAEAFF. The CDR3 DNA reads as TGCAGCGTTAAACAGCCGAACGCTGAAGCTTTCTTT.